A single count supports the clone carrying this TCR beta chain. The cohort excluded patients with autoimmune disease history or systemic immunosuppression. Only in-frame clones appear in the TCRdb table, and some are missing; sequencing was by immunoSEQ multiplex PCR. This repertoire shows about 81,000 clones, about 88% found once; its top ten account for more than 6%. This record belongs to a study of OX40 agonist ivuxolimab in advanced cancers. Study in general: Eligibility rules accepted prior anti-PD-1, anti-PD-L1 or anti-CTLA-4 therapy, and roughly 40% had some.

In germline, CDR1 is SGHDT, CDR2 YYEEEE. The V end was cut by 0 bases, the J end by 3 bases, with 9 bases between. The CDR3 totals 14 residues. This sequence was found in an adult with an advanced solid tumor such as melanoma, head and neck, liver or kidney cancer. The input for sequencing was CD4+ or CD8+ T cells sorted from blood, taken in a trial of the OX40 agonist ivuxolimab. The chain recombines TRBV5-6 with TRBJ1-1; D gene uncertain. CDR3 in DNA: TGTGCCAGCAGCTTGGTAGAGGCTTACACTGAAGCTTTCTTT. Its translation is CASSLVEAYTEAFF.